Below are 23 T cell receptor beta chains sequenced from a single sample in a study of shared clonotypes between healthy human individuals. Sequencing used immunoSEQ multiplex PCR; TCRdb keeps in-frame clones, though not all of them. The sample carries roughly 1,000,000 clones, approximately 80% recorded once. Sequencing was done on a sample of memory CD4+ T cells from PBMCs. Subset denoted: CD45RA-negative fraction. The receptors were sampled from a man younger than 30 in good health. Some clones in this sample may be carry-over from other donors' samples.

This clone was recorded a few times. CDR3 amino acids: CASSLVPGPQNEQYF. Written as DNA, the CDR3 is TGCGCCAGCAGCTTGGTTCCGGGGCCTCAGAACGAGCAGTACTTC. This sequence joins TRBV5-1 and TRBJ2-7; either TRBD1 or TRBD2 may fit D (5 bases each). The length of the CDR3 is 15 residues. The germline V gene has CDR1 SGHRS and CDR2 YFSETQ. V was trimmed by 0 bases and J by 5 bases, leaving 15 bases between them.

The J gene is TRBJ2-2, the V gene TRBV30; 8 nucleotides agree with TRBD2. The V and J ends lost 2 bases and 6 bases, in that order; junction bases with no gene match: 17. This CDR3 is 18 amino acids long. Germline CDR1 is GTSNPN and CDR2 is SVGIG (reference sequence). The CDR3 DNA reads TGTGCCTGGAGTTCATATTTCATTACTAGCGGAGCCGCCGGGGAGCTGTTTTTT. Amino acids: CAWSSYFITSGAAGELFF. The full variable domain, in which reference TRBV30 and TRBJ2-2 provide the parts outside the CDR3, is SQTIHQWPATLVQPVGSPLSLECTVEGTSNPNLYWYRQAAGRGLQLLFYSVGIGQISSEVPQNLSASRPQDRQFILSSKKLLLSDSGFYLCAWSSYFITSGAAGELFFGEGSRLTVL.

Regarding this clone: The sample contains more than one DNA sequence encoding this CDR3. The gene calls are TRBV2 and TRBJ1-5; 10 bases align to TRBD1. Germline V gives CDR1 SNHLY, CDR2 FYNNEI. V lost 6 bases to trimming and J lost 4 bases; unmatched junction nucleotides: 3. This CDR3 comprises 14 residues. The CDR3 bases are TGTGCCAGCAGCGTGGACAGGGGGAATCAGCCCCAGCATTTT. Its protein product is CASSVDRGNQPQHF.

The rearrangement joins TRBV7-2 to TRBJ2-1; TRBD2 agrees at 11 bases. The germline CDR1 and CDR2 sequences are SGHTA and FQGNSA. The CDR3 has 16 amino acids. Trimming removed 5 bases from V and 9 bases from J; junction bases left unmatched: 12. The CDR3 region is CASSRGGSGRAREQFF. Here the CDR3 DNA reads TGTGCCAGCAGCCGTGGAGGTAGCGGGAGGGCCCGTGAGCAGTTCTTC. Full variable domain (remainder filled in from reference TRBV7-2 and TRBJ2-1): GAGVSQSPSNKVTEKGKDVELRCDPISGHTALYWYRQSLGQGLEFLIYFQGNSAPDKSGLPSDRFSAERTGGSVSTLTIQRTQQEDSAVYLCASSRGGSGRAREQFFGPGTRLTVL.

V usage is TRBV7-2 and J usage is TRBJ2-2, with D perhaps given as TRBD1 or TRBD2 (7 bases each). V lost 1 base and J lost 5, with 11 bases in between. Per germline, CDR1 SGHTA and CDR2 FQGNSA. The CDR3 length is 15 residues. The CDR3 DNA reads TGTGCCAGCAGCTTAGTCCAGGGGGGGACCGGGGAGCTGTTTTTT. Translation gives CASSLVQGGTGELFF.

The chain combines TRBV18 with TRBJ1-5; tentatively, D is TRBD1 (5 bases). The CDR3 covers 15 residues. V shed 4 bases and J shed 7 bases, with 17 bases lying between them. The V gene's germline CDR1 is KGHSH and CDR2 LQKENI. In DNA, the CDR3 is TGTGCCAGCTCACGAGATCGGACGAGGGGACAGCCCCAGCATTTT. Amino acids: CASSRDRTRGQPQHF.

The table lists this clone with a count of one. V gene TRBV7-9 combines with J gene TRBJ1-5; no reliable D call. CDR3 length: 16 residues. Between the trimmed V and J ends, which lost 5 bases and 0 bases, there was a span of 14 bases. Germline loops: CDR1 SEHNR, CDR2 FQNEAQ (reference sequence). This CDR3 reads CASSPLGGNSNQPQHF. The CDR3 DNA sequence: TGTGCCAGCAGCCCTTTAGGAGGGAATAGCAATCAGCCCCAGCATTTT.

The table lists this clone with many counts. Other DNA sequences in the sample encode the same CDR3. The rearrangement links TRBV11-2 to TRBJ2-3, with 11 nucleotides matching TRBD2. Germline V gene data show CDR1 as SGHAT and CDR2 as FQNNGV. Trimming at V came to 11 bases and at J to 4 bases, leaving 2 bases not matched to a gene. The CDR3 has 12 residues. The CDR3 DNA is TGTGCCGCGACTAGCGGGGCAGATACGCAGTATTTT. Translation: CAATSGADTQYF.

The table lists this clone with a few counts. An end of the junction does not agree with germline; a read error may underlie this. This sequence joins TRBV27 and TRBJ2-7; D not resolved. This CDR3 is built from 10 residues. Per germline, CDR1 MNHEY and CDR2 SMNVEV (reference sequence). CDR3 nucleotides: TGTGCCAGCTGTTTGGGAGAGCAGTACTTC. The encoded protein is CASCLGEQYF.

J is TRBJ2-7 and V is TRBV6-5; 9 bases fit TRBD2. Germline V gene data show CDR1 as MNHEY and CDR2 as SVGAGI. Trimming took 5 bases from V and 6 from J; bases not matched to a gene: 11. This CDR3 is built from 15 residues. Here the CDR3 DNA reads TGTGCCAGCAGTCACCGCAGGACTAGCGAAGGCGAGCAGTACTTC. Translated, it gives CASSHRRTSEGEQYF.

Notes on this clone: The same CDR3 can be traced to other DNA sequences in this sample. CDR3 sequence: CASSLGGNTEAFF. Written as DNA, the CDR3 is TGTGCCAGCAGCCTCGGGGGGAACACTGAAGCTTTCTTT. This chain joins TRBV5-4 and TRBJ1-1, with D perhaps TRBD1 (5 bases). Germline CDR1 reads SGHNT; CDR2 reads YYREEE (reference sequence). Trimming pared 4 bases from V and 1 base from J, leaving 8 bases between. The CDR3 spans 13 residues.

DNA for the CDR3: TGCGCCAGCAGGAATCAGGGCGCAGATACGCAGTATTTT. Its translation: CASRNQGADTQYF. The rearrangement links TRBV5-1 to TRBJ2-3, with D possibly matching TRBD1 (5 bases). The CDR3 runs 13 residues. Deletions cut 5 bases from V and 4 bases from J, with 11 bases between. CDR1 is SGHRS and CDR2 is YFSETQ in the germline V gene.

To note about this clone: A far larger clone differs by one base, so this is likely a read error. Without the conserved terminal phenylalanine or tryptophan, this CDR3 likely stems from a read error. The CDR3 here is CASSRGQGTNEQYY. The CDR3 nucleotides are TGTGCCAGCAGCCGGGGCCAAGGTACAAACGAGCAGTACTAC. The rearrangement links TRBV6-1 to TRBJ2-7, with D perhaps TRBD1 or TRBD2 (5 bases each). V was shortened by 6 bases and J by 5 bases, with 17 bases between the two germline ends. The CDR3 extends over 14 amino acids. CDR1 MNHNS and CDR2 SASEGT come from the germline V gene.

The J gene is TRBJ1-3, the V gene TRBV7-2; D gene unclear. The CDR3 is 16 residues long. Deletions cut 1 base from V and 4 bases from J, with 14 bases between. Germline lookup yields CDR1 SGHTA and CDR2 FQGNSA. The CDR3 region is CASSLVRPNFGNTIYF. CDR3 nucleotide sequence: TGTGCCAGCAGCTTAGTCAGGCCCAACTTCGGAAACACCATATATTTT.

This clone was recorded at least ten times. The J gene is TRBJ2-5, the V gene TRBV5-1, with D maybe TRBD1 (6 bases). This CDR3 is 14 amino acids long. The V and J ends lost 5 bases and 2 bases respectively, with 13 bases between them. Germline loops: CDR1 SGHRS, CDR2 YFSETQ. The CDR3 coding sequence is TGCGCCAGCAGACCGGACAGTTTTCAAGAGACCCAGTACTTC. Translated: CASRPDSFQETQYF.

As DNA, the CDR3 is TGTGCCAGCAGCCGGCCGGGACTAGCGGCACAAGAGACCCAGTACTTC. This encodes CASSRPGLAAQETQYF. V usage is TRBV7-9 and J usage is TRBJ2-5, with 11 bases fitting TRBD2. Germline assignment: CDR1 SEHNR and CDR2 FQNEAQ (reference sequence). V lost 5 bases, J lost 2 bases, and 7 bases stayed unmatched. The length of the CDR3 is 16 residues.

This sequence joins TRBV28 and TRBJ1-2, with D tentatively TRBD1 (5 bases). This CDR3 has 14 residues. Trimming removed 2 bases at V and 5 bases at J, with 12 bases between. Germline V gives CDR1 MDHEN, CDR2 SYDVKM. The CDR3 nucleotides read TGTGCCAGCAGTTTAAGGGGCAGGCCTTATGGCTACACCTTC. Its translation is CASSLRGRPYGYTF.

The rearrangement links TRBV28 to TRBJ2-7; D not certain. This CDR3 has 15 residues. Trimming left V 6 bases short and J 2 bases short, with 17 bases between. The V gene's germline CDR1 is MDHEN and CDR2 SYDVKM. The CDR3: CASSSLELPPYEQYF. In DNA, the CDR3 is TGTGCCAGCAGCTCTCTCGAGCTCCCTCCCTACGAGCAGTACTTC.

The rearrangement joins TRBV5-5 to TRBJ2-3; the match to TRBD1 covers 8 bases. Germline-derived CDR1 and CDR2 are SGHKS and YYEKEE (reference sequence). The J segment lost 0 bases and the V segment lost 0 bases, leaving 0 bases of the junction unmatched. The CDR3 extends over 15 amino acids. CDR3 region: CASSLGDRSTDTQYF. CDR3 DNA: TGTGCCAGCAGCTTGGGGGACAGGAGCACAGATACGCAGTATTTT. Using reference TRBV5-5 and TRBJ2-3 for the parts outside the CDR3, the full variable domain is DAGVTQSPTHLIKTRGQQVTLRCSPISGHKSVSWYQQVLGQGPQFIFQYYEKEERGRGNFPDRFSARQFPNYSSELNVNALLLGDSALYLCASSLGDRSTDTQYFGPGTRLTVL.

The CDR3 coding sequence is TGTGCCAGCAGTTTAGCGGGAGGATCGAACACCGGGGAGCTGTTTTTT. Translating it yields CASSLAGGSNTGELFF. This chain connects TRBV6-5 to TRBJ2-2; TRBD2 aligns across 10 bases. CDR3 length equals 16 residues. The ends lost 4 bases at V and 0 bases at J; junction bases unmatched: 2. Looked up from germline, CDR1 is MNHEY and CDR2 is SVGAGI.

The V and J genes are TRBV28 and TRBJ2-7; TRBD1 agrees at 7 bases. This CDR3 contains 14 residues. The junction had 7 bases not matched to a gene; V was cut back by 5 bases and J by 3 bases. The V gene's germline CDR1 is MDHEN and CDR2 SYDVKM. The CDR3 loop is CASSAGTVNYEQYF. DNA for the CDR3: TGTGCCAGCAGTGCCGGGACAGTAAACTACGAGCAGTACTTC.

The chain links TRBV5-5 to TRBJ1-1; 7 bases fit TRBD1. V shed 4 bases and J 1 base; nucleotides not matched to a gene: 10. The CDR3 totals 16 residues. The germline CDR1 and CDR2 sequences are SGHKS and YYEKEE (reference sequence). CDR3 in amino acids: CASSRIRQGGNTEAFF. The DNA of the CDR3 is TGTGCCAGCAGCCGAATTCGACAGGGAGGGAACACTGAAGCTTTCTTT.

The J gene is TRBJ2-2, the V gene TRBV6-1; D is unresolved. Trimming pared 8 bases from V and 5 bases from J, leaving 12 bases between. This CDR3 has 13 amino acids. Per germline, CDR1 MNHNS and CDR2 SASEGT. The CDR3 sequence is CASGLLGTGELFF. The CDR3 DNA reads TGTGCCAGCGGCCTCCTCGGGACCGGGGAGCTGTTTTTT.